The 10 T cell receptor beta chains below all came from one sample that was sequenced in a study of graft-versus-host responses after intestinal transplantation. Sequencing was performed with immunoSEQ multiplex PCR; in TCRdb, only in-frame clones are kept and a portion is missing. The repertoire consists of 95,000 to 150,000 clones, with over 85% occurring once and the leading ten covering around 0.12%. Antigens of these TCRs are unknown. This sample comprised unstimulated CD4+ T cells sorted from spleen or lymph node cells, obtained before intestinal transplant. These receptors all come from a human donor who received an intestinal transplant.

This rearrangement joins TRBV5-4 to TRBJ2-7; D may be TRBD1 or TRBD2 (6 bases each). The CDR3 has 15 amino acids. Between the trimmed V and J ends, which lost 1 base and 5 bases, there was a span of 16 bases. From germline, CDR1 is SGHNT and CDR2 YYREEE (reference sequence). For the CDR3, the DNA is TGTGCCAGCAGCTTGTATGGAGGGGGTAATAACGAGCAGTACTTC. Translating gives CASSLYGGGNNEQYF.

This clone was seen a few times. The V call is TRBV28, the J call TRBJ2-7; D remains unclear. The CDR3 has 13 residues. V lost 6 bases and J 3 bases, leaving 12 bases between the germline ends. Germline V gene lookup returns CDR1 MDHEN and CDR2 SYDVKM. DNA for the CDR3: TGTGCCAGCAGATTGGGGTATATCTACGAGCAGTACTTC. This gives the protein CASRLGYIYEQYF.

The chain has TRBV9 and TRBJ1-1; no clear D gene. Germline CDR1 reads SGDLS; CDR2 reads YYNGEE. V lost 0 bases to trimming and J lost 4 bases, with 10 bases between them. The CDR3 extends over 14 amino acids. CDR3 nucleotides: TGTGCCAGCAGCGTAGGGGTTGAGGTCACTGAAGCTTTCTTT. It translates to CASSVGVEVTEAFF.

This chain uses TRBV6-4 with TRBJ2-7; D is possibly TRBD2 (6 bases). V shed 8 bases and J shed 5 bases, with 16 bases lying between them. Germline CDR1 reads MRHNA; CDR2 reads SNTAGT. CDR3 size: 13 residues. This CDR3 reads CASPLHGSHEQYF. Written as DNA, the CDR3 is TGTGCCAGCCCCCTCCACGGGAGCCACGAGCAGTACTTC.

The V gene is TRBV7-9, the J gene TRBJ2-2; 8 bases are shared with TRBD2. The CDR3 totals 15 residues. Germline CDR1 is SEHNR and CDR2 is FQNEAQ (reference sequence). The J segment lost 6 bases and the V segment lost 7 bases, leaving 10 bases of the junction unmatched. The DNA for the CDR3 is TGTGCCAGCATTTACTCGGGAGGGCCCTCCGGGGAGCTGTTTTTT. Translating gives CASIYSGGPSGELFF.

The chain employs TRBV6-1 and TRBJ1-5; perhaps TRBD1 as D (5 bases). The V end was cut by 1 base, the J end by 5 bases, with 9 bases between. Germline V gives CDR1 MNHNS, CDR2 SASEGT. The CDR3 extends over 14 amino acids. The CDR3 DNA sequence: TGTGCCAGCAGTGAAGGGGGCAACTATCAGCCCCAGCATTTT. Its translation is CASSEGGNYQPQHF.

The chain combines TRBV7-8 with TRBJ2-1, with 11 bases that match TRBD2. The ends lost 5 bases at V and 7 bases at J; junction bases unmatched: 16. CDR3 length: 18 amino acids. Germline CDR1 SGHVS, CDR2 FQNEAQ. In DNA form, the CDR3 reads TGTGCCAGCAGCCCTAGTAGCGGGAGGGCCCAAGGCGATAATGAGCAGTTCTTC. This gives the protein CASSPSSGRAQGDNEQFF. The whole variable domain, remainder taken from reference TRBV7-8 and TRBJ2-1, is GAGVSQSPRYKVAKRGQDVALRCDPISGHVSLFWYQQALGQGPEFLTYFQNEAQLDKSGLPSDRFFAERPEGSVSTLKIQRTQQEDSAVYLCASSPSSGRAQGDNEQFFGPGTRLTVL.

The rearrangement links TRBV6-1 to TRBJ1-3; D possibly corresponds to TRBD1 (5 bases). Trimming took off 7 bases at V and 2 bases at J, with 12 bases between the two ends. Germline values: CDR1 MNHNS, CDR2 SASEGT. This CDR3 has 14 residues. DNA of the CDR3: TGTGCCAGCAAACAGGCGGCCCCTGGAAACACCATATATTTT. This codes for CASKQAAPGNTIYF.

This chain links TRBV5-6 with TRBJ2-7; no clear D gene. V lost 0 bases, J lost 7 bases, and 11 bases lay in between. Per germline, CDR1 SGHDT and CDR2 YYEEEE. The CDR3 spans 13 residues. Written as DNA, the CDR3 is TGTGCCAGCAGCTTGGGAAGGGCCTGGGAGCAGTACTTC. This codes for CASSLGRAWEQYF.

V and J are TRBV7-8 and TRBJ2-1; 8 bases are a match to TRBD2. The germline gives CDR1 SGHVS, CDR2 FQNEAQ. This CDR3 has 15 residues. The V segment lost 5 bases and the J segment 3 bases; nucleotides outside the gene matches: 6. The CDR3 loop reads CASSPSGSYYNEQFF. CDR3 sequence (DNA): TGTGCCAGCAGCCCAAGCGGGAGCTACTACAATGAGCAGTTCTTC.